This T cell receptor (beta chain) derives from a study of T cells after yellow fever vaccination. MiXCR, applied by TCRdb to the 5' RACE reads, yields one record per CDR3 protein. The sample has some 500,000 distinct CDR3 sequences; less than 15% are singletons. The sample holds a few counts of this clonotype. From germline, CDR1 is SGHRS and CDR2 YFSETQ. Trimming shortened V by 0 bases and J by 6 bases, and 14 bases separated the two germline ends. The CDR3 extends over 15 amino acids. The input for sequencing was PBMCs, taken on the day of the yellow fever booster vaccination. The TCR comes from a man aged 30-40 years who received the YFV17D yellow fever vaccine. The rearrangement uses TRBV5-1 and TRBJ2-3, with D uncertain. CDR3 DNA: TGCGCCAGCAGCTTGGAGGGCCCGAGCTTGGATACGCAGTATTTT. Its translation is CASSLEGPSLDTQYF.